This paragraph covers one T cell receptor (beta chain) sequence. The sample comes from a study of regulatory T cells in long-lasting Graves disease. Time point reported: newly diagnosed GD, antithyroid drugs for less than 3 months. PBMC-derived RNA was used for the TCR library. Patients hailed from an endocrinology department in Xi'an, China. Combining iRepertoire HTBI primers with Arm-PCR of CDR3 regions, the authors built TCR beta libraries. Using its own MiXCR run on the multiplex PCR reads, TCRdb lists one record per CDR3 protein. The sample has about 430,000 distinct CDR3 sequences, 15% seen once. The same sample was also used in a study of T cells in Graves' hyperthyroidism and ophthalmopathy. From that paper: Most expanded thyroid clonotypes above 0.001 also appeared in blood.

The sample in question was peripheral blood mononuclear cells (PBMCs), obtained at new diagnosis, from a patient treated with antithyroid drugs. This sequence was found in a woman aged 35 to 49 with Graves disease.

The CDR3 DNA is TGTGCCAGCGCCCCGGGACAGGGATGGACTGAAGCTTTCTTT. It specifies CASAPGQGWTEAFF. The chain carries TRBV9 and TRBJ1-1, with TRBD1 matching 9 bases. CDR3 length: 14 residues. CDR1 SGDLS and CDR2 YYNGEE come from the germline V gene. V lost 7 bases, J lost 5 bases, and 9 bases stayed unmatched.